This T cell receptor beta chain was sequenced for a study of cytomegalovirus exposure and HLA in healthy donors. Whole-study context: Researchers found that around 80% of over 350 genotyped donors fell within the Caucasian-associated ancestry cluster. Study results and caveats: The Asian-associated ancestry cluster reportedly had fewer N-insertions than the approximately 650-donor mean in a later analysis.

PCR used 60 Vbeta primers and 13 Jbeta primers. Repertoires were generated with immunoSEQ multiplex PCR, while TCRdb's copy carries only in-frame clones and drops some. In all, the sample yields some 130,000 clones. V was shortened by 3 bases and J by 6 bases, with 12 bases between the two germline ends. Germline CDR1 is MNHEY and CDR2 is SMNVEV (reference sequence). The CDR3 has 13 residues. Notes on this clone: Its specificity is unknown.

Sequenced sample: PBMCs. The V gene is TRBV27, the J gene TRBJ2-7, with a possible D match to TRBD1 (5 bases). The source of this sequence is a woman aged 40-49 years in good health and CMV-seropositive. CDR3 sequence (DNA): TGTGCCAGCAGTTTTTCCTCCAGGGCCGAGCAGTACTTC. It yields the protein CASSFSSRAEQYF.